This T cell receptor (beta chain) was captured in a study of liver allograft versus peripheral blood T cells. Study background: Repertoires of T cell receptors in transplanted livers were compared with recipients' peripheral blood repertoires. Whole-study findings and limits: Peripheral blood reportedly held T cell receptor repertoires that differed from those inside liver allografts.

Notes on this clonotype: Antigen specificity is unknown.

The V and J ends lost 4 bases and 5 bases, in that order; junction bases with no gene match: 11. CDR3 length: 18 residues. CDR1 and CDR2 (germline): SGHNT, YENEEA. One entry per CDR3 protein, called by TCRdb with MiXCR from the reads. Among about 10,000 distinct CDR3 sequences listed, about 19% were seen once. This receptor was identified in a human patient who had a liver transplant. These T cells may partly come from the graft donor. This chain links TRBV11-3 with TRBJ2-1, with 13 bases aligning to TRBD2. In DNA form, the CDR3 reads TGTGCCAGCAGCTCCAGGACTAGCGGGAGAAATTGGGACAATGAGCAGTTCTTC. Amino acids: CASSSRTSGRNWDNEQFF.